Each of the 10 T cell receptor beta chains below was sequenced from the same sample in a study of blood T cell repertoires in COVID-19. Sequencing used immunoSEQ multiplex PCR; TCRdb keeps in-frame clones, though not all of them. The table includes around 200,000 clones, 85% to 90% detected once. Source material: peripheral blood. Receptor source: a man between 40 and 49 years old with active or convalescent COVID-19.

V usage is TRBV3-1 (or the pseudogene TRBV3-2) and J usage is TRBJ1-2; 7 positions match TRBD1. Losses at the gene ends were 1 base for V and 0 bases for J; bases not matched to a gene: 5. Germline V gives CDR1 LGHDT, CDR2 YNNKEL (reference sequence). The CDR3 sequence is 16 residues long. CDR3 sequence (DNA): TGTGCCAGCAGCCAAGTTAGACAGGGAGCTAACTATGGCTACACCTTC. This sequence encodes CASSQVRQGANYGYTF.

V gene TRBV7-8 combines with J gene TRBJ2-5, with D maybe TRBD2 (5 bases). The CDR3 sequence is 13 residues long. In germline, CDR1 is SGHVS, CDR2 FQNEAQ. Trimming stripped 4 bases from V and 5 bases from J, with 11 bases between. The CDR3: CASSSGVRETQYF. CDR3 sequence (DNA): TGTGCCAGCAGCTCCGGGGTTAGGGAGACCCAGTACTTC.

In DNA, the CDR3 is TGTGCCAGCAGCTTAGAACGGACAGGGCCCTACGAGCAGTACTTC. Residues: CASSLERTGPYEQYF. This chain uses TRBV7-2 with TRBJ2-7; 8 nucleotides line up with TRBD1. CDR3 size: 15 residues. The V segment lost 1 base and the J segment 2 bases; nucleotides outside the gene matches: 4. The germline V gene encodes CDR1 SGHTA and CDR2 FQGNSA.

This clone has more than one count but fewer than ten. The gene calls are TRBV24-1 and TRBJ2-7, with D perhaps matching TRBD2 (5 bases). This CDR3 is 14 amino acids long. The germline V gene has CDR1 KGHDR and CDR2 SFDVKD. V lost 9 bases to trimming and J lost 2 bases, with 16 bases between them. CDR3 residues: CATPGRTVTYEQYF. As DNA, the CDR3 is TGTGCCACCCCCGGACGGACTGTTACCTACGAGCAGTACTTC.

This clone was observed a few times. The CDR3 sequence is CASSAPGQGAIGANVLTF. The DNA of the CDR3 is TGTGCCAGCAGCGCCCCGGGACAGGGGGCGATTGGGGCCAACGTCCTGACTTTC. The chain has TRBV27 and TRBJ2-6, with TRBD1 matching over 12 bases. This CDR3 spans 18 amino acids. Trimming took 6 bases from V and 3 from J; bases not matched to a gene: 9. The V gene's germline CDR1 is MNHEY and CDR2 SMNVEV (reference sequence).

The CDR3 nucleotides read TGTGCCAGCAGCTTGCGGCAGGGTACCGACGAGCAGTACTTC. It translates to CASSLRQGTDEQYF. J is TRBJ2-7 and V is TRBV5-6; D is perhaps TRBD1 (5 bases). Trimming removed 1 base from V and 5 bases from J, with 13 bases in between. The germline V gene has CDR1 SGHDT and CDR2 YYEEEE. The CDR3 has 14 residues.

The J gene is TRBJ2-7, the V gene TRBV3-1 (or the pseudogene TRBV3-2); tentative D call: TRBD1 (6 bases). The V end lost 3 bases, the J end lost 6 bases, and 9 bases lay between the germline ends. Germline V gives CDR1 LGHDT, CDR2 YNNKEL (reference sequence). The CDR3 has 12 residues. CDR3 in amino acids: CASSQDRGEQYF. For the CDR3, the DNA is TGTGCCAGCAGCCAGGACAGAGGCGAGCAGTACTTC.

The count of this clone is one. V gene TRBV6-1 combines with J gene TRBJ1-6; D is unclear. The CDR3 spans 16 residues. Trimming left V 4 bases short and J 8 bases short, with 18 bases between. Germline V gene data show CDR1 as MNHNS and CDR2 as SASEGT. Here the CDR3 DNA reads TGTGCCAGCAGTGTGGTCGAGGGTCCCCGTGATTCACCCCTCCACTTT. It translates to CASSVVEGPRDSPLHF.

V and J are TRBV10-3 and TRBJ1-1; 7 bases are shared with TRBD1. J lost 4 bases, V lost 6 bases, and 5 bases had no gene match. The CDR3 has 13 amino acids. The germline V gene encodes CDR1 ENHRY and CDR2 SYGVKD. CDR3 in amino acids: CAIRLGGSTEAFF. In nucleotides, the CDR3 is TGTGCCATCAGGCTAGGGGGCTCCACTGAAGCTTTCTTT.

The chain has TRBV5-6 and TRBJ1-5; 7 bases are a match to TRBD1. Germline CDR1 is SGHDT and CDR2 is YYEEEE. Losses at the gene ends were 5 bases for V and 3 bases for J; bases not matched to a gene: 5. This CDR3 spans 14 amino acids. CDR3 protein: CASSSGTVNQPQHF. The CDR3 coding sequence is TGTGCCAGCAGTTCCGGGACAGTCAATCAGCCCCAGCATTTT.